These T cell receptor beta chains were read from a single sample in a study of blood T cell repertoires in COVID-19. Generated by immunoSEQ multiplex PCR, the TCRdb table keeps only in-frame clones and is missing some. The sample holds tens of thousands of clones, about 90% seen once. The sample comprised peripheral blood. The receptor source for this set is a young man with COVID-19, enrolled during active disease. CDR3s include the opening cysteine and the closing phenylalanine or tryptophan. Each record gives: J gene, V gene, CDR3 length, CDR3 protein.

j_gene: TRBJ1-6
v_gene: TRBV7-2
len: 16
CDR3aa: CASSLAEGAYNSPLHF

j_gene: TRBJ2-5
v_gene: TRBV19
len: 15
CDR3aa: CASTVYHLGGETQYF

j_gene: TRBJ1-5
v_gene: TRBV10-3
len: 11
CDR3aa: CAISESGQQHF

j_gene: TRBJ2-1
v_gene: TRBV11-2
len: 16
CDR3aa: CASSLILSGAGDEQFF

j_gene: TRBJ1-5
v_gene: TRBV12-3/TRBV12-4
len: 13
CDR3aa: CASSLGGFQPQHF

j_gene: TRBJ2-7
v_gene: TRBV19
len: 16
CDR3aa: CASSSGQGWNSYEQYF

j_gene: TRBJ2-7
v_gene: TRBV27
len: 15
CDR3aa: CASSGRQRRIYEQYF

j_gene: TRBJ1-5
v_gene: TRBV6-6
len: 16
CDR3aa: CASTSESRGSNQPQHF

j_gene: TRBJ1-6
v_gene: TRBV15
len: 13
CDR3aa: CATSPRGNSPLHF

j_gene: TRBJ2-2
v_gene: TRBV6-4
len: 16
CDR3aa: CASSDGSGGNTGELFF

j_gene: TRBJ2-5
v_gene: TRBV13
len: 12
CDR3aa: CASSLGRTASNF

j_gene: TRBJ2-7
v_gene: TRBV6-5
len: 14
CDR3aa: CASPGTSGTYEQYF

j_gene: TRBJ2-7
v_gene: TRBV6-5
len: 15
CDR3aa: CASSYSATRNYEQYF

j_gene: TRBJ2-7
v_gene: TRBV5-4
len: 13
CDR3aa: CASSLYYGYEQYF

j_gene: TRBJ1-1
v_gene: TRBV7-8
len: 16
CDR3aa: CASSPRRTGAGTEAFF

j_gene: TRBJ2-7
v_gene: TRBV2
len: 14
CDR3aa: CASSETGLSYEQYF

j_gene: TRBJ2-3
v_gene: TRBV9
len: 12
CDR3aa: CASRGVGDTQYF

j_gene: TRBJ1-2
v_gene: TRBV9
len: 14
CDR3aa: CASSVGVTSYGYTF

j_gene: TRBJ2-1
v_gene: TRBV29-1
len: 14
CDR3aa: CSVDEQGTYNEQFF

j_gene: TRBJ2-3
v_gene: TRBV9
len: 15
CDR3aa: CASSGSGSSTDTQYF

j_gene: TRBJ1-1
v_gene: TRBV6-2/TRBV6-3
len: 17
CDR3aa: CASSYGQGRSMNTEAFF

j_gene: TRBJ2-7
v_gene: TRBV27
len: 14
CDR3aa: CASSFRQGTYEQYF

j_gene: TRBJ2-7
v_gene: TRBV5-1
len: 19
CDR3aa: CASSLAGTSGRARGDEQYF

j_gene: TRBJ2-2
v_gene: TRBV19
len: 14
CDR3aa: CASSIYPSGGELFF

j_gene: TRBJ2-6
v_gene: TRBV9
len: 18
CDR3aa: CASSGDRGFGTGANVLTF

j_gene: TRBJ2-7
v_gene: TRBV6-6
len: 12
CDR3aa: CASSYSMYEQYF

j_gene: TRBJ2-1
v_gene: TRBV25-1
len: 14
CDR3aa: CASTVAGDYNEQFF

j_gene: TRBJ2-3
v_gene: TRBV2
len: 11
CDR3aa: CASLTGDTQYF

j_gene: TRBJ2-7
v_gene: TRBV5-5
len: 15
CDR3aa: CASSLRLAGHYEQYF

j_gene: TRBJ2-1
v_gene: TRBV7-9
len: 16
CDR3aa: CASSPIAGSSYNEQFF

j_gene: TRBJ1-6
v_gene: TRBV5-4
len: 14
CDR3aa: CASSAGGGNSPLHF

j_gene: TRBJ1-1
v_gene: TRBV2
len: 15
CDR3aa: CASSVRQGLSTEAFF

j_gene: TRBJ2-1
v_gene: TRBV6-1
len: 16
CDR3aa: CASSEYGTGLYNEQFF

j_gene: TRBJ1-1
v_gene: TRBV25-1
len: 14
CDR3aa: CASRSSGENTEAFF

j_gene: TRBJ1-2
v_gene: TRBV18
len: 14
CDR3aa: CASSPTDYLYGYTF

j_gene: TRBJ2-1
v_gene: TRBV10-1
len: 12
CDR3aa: CASGQTGTFQFF

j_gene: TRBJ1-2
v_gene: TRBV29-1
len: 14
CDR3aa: CSVEGNRGGDGYTF

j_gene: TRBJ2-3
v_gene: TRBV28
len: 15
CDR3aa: CASRSGQGASDTQYF

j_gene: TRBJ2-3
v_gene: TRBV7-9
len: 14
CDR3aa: CASKGGSSTDTQYF

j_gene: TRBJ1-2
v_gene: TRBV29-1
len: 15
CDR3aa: CSVEDRQEFGYGYTF

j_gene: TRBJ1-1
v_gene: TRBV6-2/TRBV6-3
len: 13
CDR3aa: CASSWTLNTEAFF

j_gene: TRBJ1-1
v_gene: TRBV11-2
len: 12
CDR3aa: CASSFGEAEAFF

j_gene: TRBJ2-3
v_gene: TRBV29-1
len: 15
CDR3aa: CSVEGFRVRGNTQYF

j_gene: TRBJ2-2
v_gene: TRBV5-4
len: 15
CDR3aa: CASSLELTNTGELFF

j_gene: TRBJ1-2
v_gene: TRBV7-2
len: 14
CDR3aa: CASSLVSRGDGYTF

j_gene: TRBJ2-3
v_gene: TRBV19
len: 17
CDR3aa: CASSIAPRQGHTDTQYF

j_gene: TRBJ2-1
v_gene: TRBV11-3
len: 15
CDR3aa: CASSSGTRRANEQFF

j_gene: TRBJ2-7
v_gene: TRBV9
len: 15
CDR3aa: CASSPGQELHYEQYF

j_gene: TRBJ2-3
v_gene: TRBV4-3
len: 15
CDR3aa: CASSQDSAGVDTQYF

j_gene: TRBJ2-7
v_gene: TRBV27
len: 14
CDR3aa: CASSYTGTSYEQYF

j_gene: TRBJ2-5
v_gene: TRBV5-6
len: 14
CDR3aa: CASSFPWGGETQYF

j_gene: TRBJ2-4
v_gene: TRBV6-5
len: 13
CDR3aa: CASKGQGFGSWYF

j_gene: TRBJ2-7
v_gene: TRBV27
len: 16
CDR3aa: CASSHSIGDRDYEQYF

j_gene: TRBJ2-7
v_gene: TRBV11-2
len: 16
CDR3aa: CASSGFKGQGSHEQYF

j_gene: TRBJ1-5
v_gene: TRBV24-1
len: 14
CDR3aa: CATSSGAGNQPQHF